The 8 T cell receptor beta chains below all came from one sample that was sequenced in a study of blood T cells in healthy people across ages. It was with a sample-barcoded 5' primer and a J-beta primer mix that a second PCR of about 6 to 11 cycles was run. TCRdb reprocessed the 5' RACE reads with MiXCR, giving one entry per CDR3 protein. This sample carries roughly 1,700,000 distinct CDR3 sequences, about 28% of them seen once, and the ten largest clones take roughly 8%. Sequencing was done on a sample of blood. The receptors shown here come from a woman aged 25 to 39 in good health.

This chain joins TRBV5-5 and TRBJ1-2; D is perhaps TRBD1 (6 bases). CDR3 length: 15 amino acids. From germline, CDR1 is SGHKS and CDR2 YYEKEE (reference sequence). Trimming stripped 5 bases from V and 8 bases from J, with 22 bases between. The CDR3 protein is CASRHPGAVVFGYTF. DNA for the CDR3: TGTGCCAGCAGGCATCCAGGGGCCGTAGTATTCGGCTACACCTTC.

The chain is built from TRBV28 and TRBJ2-5, with D possibly TRBD1 on 6 matching bases. V lost 3 bases and J lost 4, with 9 bases in between. This CDR3 region has 13 residues. Germline assignment: CDR1 MDHEN and CDR2 SYDVKM. The CDR3 DNA follows: TGTGCCAGCAGTTTCGGGACACCAGAGACCCAGTACTTC. Its protein is CASSFGTPETQYF.

This clonotype was detected a few times. V is TRBV20-1 and J is TRBJ2-1, with D unresolved. Germline CDR1 and CDR2: DFQATT and SNEGSKA (reference sequence). V was shortened by 3 bases and J by 6 bases, with 9 bases between the two germline ends. This CDR3 contains 12 residues. The CDR3 DNA reads TGCAGTGCTAGTGCTAGGCCCAATGAGCAGTTCTTC. This gives the protein CSASARPNEQFF.

The sample holds a few counts of this clonotype. The chain uses TRBV7-2 and TRBJ1-5; 7 bases map to TRBD1. Germline V gene lookup returns CDR1 SGHTA and CDR2 FQGNSA. The CDR3 length is 16 residues. J lost 0 bases, V lost 4 bases, and 6 bases had no gene match. The CDR3 DNA sequence: TGTGCCAGCAGCTCCACGACAGGGATTAGCAATCAGCCCCAGCATTTT. It specifies CASSSTTGISNQPQHF.

The genes are TRBV20-1 and TRBJ1-2; no firm D call. The CDR3 runs 14 residues. The V gene's germline CDR1 is DFQATT and CDR2 SNEGSKA (reference sequence). Trimming cost V 6 bases and J 5 bases, with 19 bases left between them. CDR3 bases: TGCAGTGCGTATGATGGACGGAACAAATATGGCTACACCTTC. Translation gives CSAYDGRNKYGYTF.

This clonotype has just a few counts. In DNA form, the CDR3 reads TGTGCCAGCAGCCGGACAGGGGGCGGGACCCAGTACTTC. This gives the protein CASSRTGGGTQYF. This chain connects TRBV28 to TRBJ2-5, with 11 nucleotides matching TRBD1. Germline V gene sequence: CDR1 MDHEN, CDR2 SYDVKM. CDR3 length equals 13 residues. V was pared by 6 bases and J by 7 bases, with 4 bases of the junction left unmatched. The variable domain in full, with the rest retrieved from reference TRBV28 and TRBJ2-5, is DVKVTQSSRYLVKRTGEKVFLECVQDMDHENMFWYRQDPGLGLRLIYFSYDVKMKEKGDIPEGYSVSREKKERFSLILESASTNQTSMYLCASSRTGGGTQYFGPGTRLLVL.

There are a few counts of this clonotype. The chain is built from TRBV3-1 and TRBJ2-1, with 7 nucleotides matching TRBD2. Germline V gives CDR1 LGHDT, CDR2 YNNKEL (reference sequence). V shed 4 bases and J 4 bases; nucleotides not matched to a gene: 7. The CDR3 extends over 15 amino acids. The CDR3 loop is CASSRRGGFYNEQFF. CDR3 coding DNA: TGTGCCAGCAGCCGTAGGGGAGGGTTTTACAATGAGCAGTTCTTC.

There are many counts of this clonotype. This chain uses TRBV15 with TRBJ2-7, with a weak D call TRBD1 (7 bases). The V and J ends lost 3 bases and 5 bases respectively, with 20 bases between them. The germline gives CDR1 LNHNV, CDR2 YYDKDF (reference sequence). The CDR3 spans 16 residues. CDR3 residues: CATSSPRGARGNEQYF. In DNA, the CDR3 is TGTGCCACCAGCAGCCCCAGGGGGGCGAGAGGCAACGAGCAGTACTTC.